The 27 T cell receptor beta chains below come from one sample, sequenced in a study of T cell repertoires in cytomegalovirus infection. These receptors have no known antigen. TCRdb reprocessed the reads with MiXCR, giving one entry per CDR3 protein. The table has fewer than 850,000 distinct CDR3 sequences, roughly 29% seen once; the top ten hold 13%. The sample was cultured CD8+ T cells from PBMCs, taken from culture after CMV antigen stimulation. The source is a human donor in good health (CMV status not recorded). Some clones in this sample may be carry-over from other donors' samples.

This clonotype was observed a handful of times. This rearrangement joins TRBV4-1 to TRBJ2-1, with TRBD1 matching over 10 bases. The trim removed 8 bases at V and 8 bases at J, leaving 12 bases unmatched. Germline assignment: CDR1 MGHRA and CDR2 YSYEKL. CDR3 length: 15 residues. The CDR3 coding sequence is TGCGCCAGCTTACCCGCAACGGACAGGGGGGATGAGCAGTTCTTC. The encoded protein is CASLPATDRGDEQFF.

The chain carries TRBV28 and TRBJ1-5; no clear D. V shed 2 bases and J shed 7 bases, with 9 bases lying between them. CDR3 length equals 13 residues. Germline values: CDR1 MDHEN, CDR2 SYDVKM. The chain's CDR3 is CASSLPLSQPQHF. In DNA form, the CDR3 reads TGTGCCAGCAGTTTACCCTTAAGCCAGCCCCAGCATTTT.

This chain links TRBV6-1 with TRBJ1-2, with a weak D call TRBD1 (5 bases). The V gene lost 7 bases and the J gene lost 4 bases, with 13 bases spanning the gap. The germline CDR1 and CDR2 sequences are MNHNS and SASEGT. CDR3 length equals 13 residues. The CDR3 region has the DNA TGTGCCAGCAACGGGGGGAAGGGCTATGGCTACACCTTC. Amino acid sequence: CASNGGKGYGYTF.

This clonotype was recorded a few times. The genes are TRBV7-2 and TRBJ2-1; the match to TRBD2 covers 7 bases. Germline V gene data show CDR1 as SGHTA and CDR2 as FQGNSA. The CDR3 length is 16 residues. Trimming cost V 5 bases and J 8 bases; bases outside gene matches: 15. CDR3 coding DNA: TGTGCCAGCAGCCTGATTGGACTAGAGAGAGGCGATGAGCAGTTCTTC. It specifies CASSLIGLERGDEQFF.

The sample holds a few counts of this clonotype. V and J are TRBV7-2 and TRBJ1-1; D gene unclear. Germline V gives CDR1 SGHTA, CDR2 FQGNSA. This CDR3 contains 13 residues. V lost 3 bases to trimming and J lost 1 base, with 6 bases between them. CDR3 amino acids: CASSFEQNTEAFF. The DNA for the CDR3 is TGTGCCAGCAGCTTTGAACAGAACACTGAAGCTTTCTTT.

The chain is built from TRBV10-3 and TRBJ2-2, with no clear D. This CDR3 has 13 amino acids. Between the trimmed V and J ends, which lost 9 bases and 0 bases, there was a span of 8 bases. Germline V lookup: CDR1 ENHRY, CDR2 SYGVKD. The CDR3 region has the DNA TGTGCCATATACGGTTCGAACACCGGGGAGCTGTTTTTT. It yields the protein CAIYGSNTGELFF.

This clonotype was picked up a small number of times. V gene TRBV18 combines with J gene TRBJ2-5; tentatively, D is TRBD1 (6 bases). V was trimmed by 0 bases and J by 1 base, leaving 9 bases between them. CDR3 length: 15 amino acids. From germline, CDR1 is KGHSH and CDR2 LQKENI. The CDR3 protein is CASSPPWDTQETQYF. CDR3 DNA: TGTGCCAGCTCACCACCTTGGGACACCCAAGAGACCCAGTACTTC.

This clonotype was seen a few times. V is TRBV7-6 and J is TRBJ2-7; D is uncertain. CDR1 is SGHVS, CDR2 FNYEAQ, per germline. Trimming took off 7 bases at V and 5 bases at J, with 9 bases between the two ends. This CDR3 has 11 amino acids. CDR3 nucleotides: TGTGCCAGCACTCCCGGCCACGAGCAGTACTTC. Translation: CASTPGHEQYF. Looking up the rest from reference TRBV7-6 and TRBJ2-7 gives the full variable domain: GAGVSQSPRYKVTKRGQDVALRCDPISGHVSLYWYRQALGQGPEFLTYFNYEAQQDKSGLPNDRFSAERPEGSISTLTIQRTEQRDSAMYRCASTPGHEQYFGPGTRLTVT.

V and J are TRBV19 and TRBJ2-7; 7 nucleotides agree with TRBD1. This CDR3 is 12 amino acids long. The V segment lost 9 bases and the J segment 2 bases; nucleotides outside the gene matches: 4. Germline V gives CDR1 LNHDA, CDR2 SQIVND (reference sequence). CDR3 sequence reads: CASRDSTYEQYF. CDR3 nucleotide sequence: TGTGCCAGCCGGGACAGCACCTACGAGCAGTACTTC.

This clonotype was seen a few times. CDR3 DNA sequence: TGTGCCAGCAGTCAAGGGCGGTCGGGGTATAATTCACCCCTCCACTTT. Amino acids: CASSQGRSGYNSPLHF. The rearrangement uses TRBV6-5 and TRBJ1-6; D is ambiguous. The V and J ends lost 5 bases and 4 bases respectively, with 15 bases between them. The CDR3 runs to 16 residues. Germline V gene lookup returns CDR1 MNHEY and CDR2 SVGAGI.

The V gene is TRBV4-2, the J gene TRBJ2-7; 11 bases are shared with TRBD2. Germline CDR1 and CDR2: LGHNA and YNFKEQ. The CDR3 extends over 18 amino acids. The J segment lost 2 bases and the V segment lost 3 bases, leaving 12 bases of the junction unmatched. CDR3 nucleotide sequence: TGTGCCAGCAGCCACAAGATCCCGACTAGCGGGGCTACCTACGAGCAGTACTTC. This translates into CASSHKIPTSGATYEQYF.

This clonotype appeared a single time. CDR3 amino acids: CASSGGIGGDPTDTQYF. The DNA for the CDR3 is TGTGCCAGCAGCGGAGGCATTGGGGGGGACCCCACAGATACGCAGTATTTT. The rearrangement links TRBV9 to TRBJ2-3; 7 nucleotides match TRBD2. V lost 3 bases and J lost 2; bases outside the gene matches: 12. The CDR3 runs to 17 residues. Germline values: CDR1 SGDLS, CDR2 YYNGEE.

The chain combines TRBV6-5 with TRBJ2-2; a possible D gene is TRBD1 (5 bases). This CDR3 has 15 amino acids. Trimming cost V 5 bases and J 1 base, with 11 bases left between them. CDR1 and CDR2 from the germline V gene are MNHEY and SVGAGI. The CDR3 here is CASSARGQNTGELFF. CDR3 DNA sequence: TGTGCCAGCAGTGCGAGAGGACAGAACACCGGGGAGCTGTTTTTT.

Note on this clonotype: One base away lies a much larger clone, so this may be a sequencing read error. V usage is TRBV6-5 and J usage is TRBJ1-2; D not resolved. From germline, CDR1 is MNHEY and CDR2 SVGAGI. The CDR3 is 15 amino acids. V was pared by 0 bases and J by 9 bases, with 17 bases between. CDR3 loop: CASSYSKGNLYSYTF. CDR3 coding DNA: TGTGCCAGCAGTTACTCGAAAGGGAACCTCTACAGCTACACCTTC.

V and J are TRBV5-6 and TRBJ1-6; D ambiguous. The CDR3 has 17 amino acids. V gave up 0 bases and J gave up 0 bases, with 10 bases separating them. Germline CDR1 is SGHDT and CDR2 is YYEEEE. The CDR3: CASSLGQRSSYNSPLHF. The CDR3 DNA reads as TGTGCCAGCAGCTTGGGCCAACGCAGCTCCTATAATTCACCCCTCCACTTT.

The chain uses TRBV2 and TRBJ1-6; a possible D gene is TRBD1 (5 bases). V lost 9 bases to trimming and J lost 0 bases, with 9 bases between them. This CDR3 is built from 14 residues. Germline values: CDR1 SNHLY, CDR2 FYNNEI. CDR3 region: CARRQSSYNSPLHF. CDR3 DNA: TGTGCCAGAAGACAGAGCTCCTATAATTCACCCCTCCACTTT.

This clonotype was seen more than once but under ten times. The chain carries TRBV7-8 and TRBJ2-7; D uncertain. Germline-derived CDR1 and CDR2 are SGHVS and FQNEAQ. V was cut by 8 bases and J by 0 bases, with 8 bases left in between. The CDR3 has 12 residues. DNA for the CDR3: TGTGCCAGCGCCAAGGGCTCCTACGAGCAGTACTTC. This encodes CASAKGSYEQYF. The whole variable domain, filled in from reference TRBV7-8 and TRBJ2-7, reads GAGVSQSPRYKVAKRGQDVALRCDPISGHVSLFWYQQALGQGPEFLTYFQNEAQLDKSGLPSDRFFAERPEGSVSTLKIQRTQQEDSAVYLCASAKGSYEQYFGPGTRLTVT.

The rearrangement uses TRBV3-1 and TRBJ2-1, with a possible D match to TRBD2 (5 bases). This CDR3 comprises 13 residues. CDR1 and CDR2 from the germline V gene are LGHDT and YNNKEL (reference sequence). V was clipped by 0 bases and J by 9 bases, with 9 bases between them. The CDR3 sequence: CASSQDWAGEQFF. Written as DNA, the CDR3 is TGTGCCAGCAGCCAAGACTGGGCGGGTGAGCAGTTCTTC.

This clonotype has just a few counts. This sequence joins TRBV10-3 and TRBJ1-1; D gene unclear. The ends were cut back, 10 bases at V and 3 bases at J, with 15 bases in the middle. The CDR3 has 13 residues. The germline CDR1 and CDR2 sequences are ENHRY and SYGVKD. In DNA, the CDR3 is TGTGCCAGCTTGGACCCTCCGGACACTGAAGCTTTCTTT. This sequence encodes CASLDPPDTEAFF.

The rearrangement uses TRBV20-1 and TRBJ1-2; D ambiguous. This CDR3 is built from 9 residues. The V end was cut by 6 bases, the J end by 7 bases, with 6 bases between. Germline CDR1 reads DFQATT; CDR2 reads SNEGSKA (reference sequence). CDR3 amino acids: CSAPRGYTF. The DNA of the CDR3 is TGCAGTGCCCCCCGTGGCTACACCTTC.

The chain is built from TRBV4-2 and TRBJ1-1; D is perhaps TRBD1 (5 bases). Trimming stripped 8 bases from V and 10 bases from J, with 14 bases between. Germline values: CDR1 LGHNA, CDR2 YNFKEQ. CDR3 size: 11 residues. As DNA, the CDR3 is TGTGCCAGCTTAAATGGGGGAACAGCTTTCTTT. This translates into CASLNGGTAFF.

This clonotype appeared a few times. The chain recombines TRBV12-3 or TRBV12-4 with TRBJ2-5, with D perhaps matching TRBD1 (6 bases). The ends were cut back, 5 bases at V and 2 bases at J, with 12 bases in the middle. CDR3 size: 14 residues. The CDR3 DNA follows: TGTGCCAGCAGTAGGGGGACGGAACAAGAGACCCAGTACTTC. It is translated as CASSRGTEQETQYF.

V is TRBV4-1 and J is TRBJ2-2, with 7 bases lining up with TRBD1. This CDR3 has 15 residues. V gave up 6 bases and J gave up 5 bases; unmatched junction bases: 9. Germline CDR1 MGHRA, CDR2 YSYEKL. CDR3 region: CASRHRDRDTGELFF. DNA of the CDR3: TGCGCCAGCAGGCACCGGGACAGAGATACCGGGGAGCTGTTTTTT.

This clonotype was counted many times. The chain joins TRBV7-9 to TRBJ2-1, with TRBD2 identical over 7 bases. After removal of 5 bases from V and 5 bases from J, the junction contained 9 bases not matched to a gene. There are 15 residues in the CDR3. Germline lookup yields CDR1 SEHNR and CDR2 FQNEAQ (reference sequence). The chain's CDR3 is CASSPQQREDNEQFF. The CDR3 DNA reads TGTGCCAGCAGCCCTCAGCAGCGGGAAGACAATGAGCAGTTCTTC.

The chain combines TRBV20-1 with TRBJ2-1; D is tentatively TRBD1 or TRBD2 (6 bases each). The germline V gene has CDR1 DFQATT and CDR2 SNEGSKA (reference sequence). This CDR3 is 16 amino acids long. Deletions cut 1 base from V and 7 bases from J, with 20 bases between. CDR3 amino acids: CSARGPGVGGGNEQFF. The DNA for the CDR3 is TGCAGTGCTAGAGGGCCGGGGGTCGGAGGGGGGAATGAGCAGTTCTTC.

The chain joins TRBV24-1 to TRBJ2-2, with no clear D. This CDR3 spans 13 amino acids. Germline V CDR1 and CDR2: KGHDR, SFDVKD. V lost 5 bases and J 5 bases, leaving 8 bases between the germline ends. In DNA, the CDR3 is TGTGCCACCAGTGGCATGAGAACCGGGGAGCTGTTTTTT. It specifies CATSGMRTGELFF.

The genes are TRBV7-2 and TRBJ2-2; 11 positions agree with TRBD1. CDR1 is SGHTA and CDR2 is FQGNSA in the germline V gene. This CDR3 has 17 amino acids. Trimming removed 2 bases from V and 5 bases from J; junction bases left unmatched: 7. DNA of the CDR3: TGTGCCAGCAGCTTAAAGGACAGGGGGCGAGGTACCGGGGAGCTGTTTTTT. Its protein product is CASSLKDRGRGTGELFF.